These T cell receptor beta chains were read from a single sample in a study of response to subunit inactivated influenza vaccine. TCRdb re-derived calls from the RT-PCR reads in MiXCR, one entry per CDR3 protein. The repertoire holds about 620,000 distinct CDR3 sequences, about 11% seen once, with roughly a tenth in the top ten. This material consisted of PBMCs from blood, taken on the day of vaccination. The receptors come from a man aged 45-65 years who received an inactivated influenza vaccine. Each CDR3 is given with its conserved first and last residue. The order of the fields is J gene, V gene, clone size, CDR3 protein. Part of the rows lack a size; the others show once, few, many or a class for expanded clones.

j_gene: TRBJ2-3; v_gene: TRBV6-2/TRBV6-3; abundance: few; CDR3aa: CASSRDQLAADTQYF
j_gene: TRBJ2-3; v_gene: TRBV7-2; abundance: NA; CDR3aa: CASSLVKGGSADTQYF
j_gene: TRBJ1-1; v_gene: TRBV10-3; abundance: NA; CDR3aa: CAIRTGVGVEAFF
j_gene: TRBJ1-5; v_gene: TRBV12-3/TRBV12-4; abundance: few; CDR3aa: CASSLRGRNNQPQHF
j_gene: TRBJ2-5; v_gene: TRBV6-1; abundance: few; CDR3aa: CASKSGRVGETQYF
j_gene: TRBJ2-3; v_gene: TRBV12-3/TRBV12-4; abundance: few; CDR3aa: CASSNIYPTDTQYF
j_gene: TRBJ2-1; v_gene: TRBV12-3/TRBV12-4; abundance: few; CDR3aa: CASSSGLAGGDEQFF
j_gene: TRBJ2-2; v_gene: TRBV20-1; abundance: few; CDR3aa: CSAEPGLNTGELFF
j_gene: TRBJ1-6; v_gene: TRBV5-1; abundance: NA; CDR3aa: CASSPTHNSPLHF
j_gene: TRBJ2-7; v_gene: TRBV14; abundance: NA; CDR3aa: CASSLSGTSGSEQYF
j_gene: TRBJ2-1; v_gene: TRBV6-1; abundance: few; CDR3aa: CASSGGLAGIPNEQFF
j_gene: TRBJ2-7; v_gene: TRBV29-1; abundance: few; CDR3aa: CSVATGSEQYF
j_gene: TRBJ2-5; v_gene: TRBV11-2; abundance: few; CDR3aa: CASSLTSGAETQYF
j_gene: TRBJ1-1; v_gene: TRBV4-1; abundance: many; CDR3aa: CASSQTGSGNTEAFF